These 22 T cell receptor beta chains were all obtained from the same sample, sequenced in a study of T cell responses to AZD1222 COVID-19 vaccine. The protocol was immunoSEQ multiplex PCR, while the TCRdb copy is restricted to in-frame clones and leaves out a portion. The table shows 150,000 to 170,000 clones, with about nine tenths occurring only once. The source was peripheral blood, collected on day 0 of MenACWY control vaccination. The receptor source for this set is an adult in good health.

The chain couples TRBV7-2 to TRBJ1-1, with D perhaps matching TRBD1 (5 bases). Looked up from germline, CDR1 is SGHTA and CDR2 is FQGNSA. CDR3 length equals 15 residues. V gave up 3 bases and J gave up 5 bases, with 16 bases separating them. The CDR3 here is CASSLVLGRRTEAFF. The CDR3 nucleotides read TGTGCCAGCAGCTTGGTGTTGGGGCGACGGACTGAAGCTTTCTTT.

This chain connects TRBV6-5 to TRBJ2-1, with D tentatively TRBD1 or TRBD2 (5 bases each). The germline gives CDR1 MNHEY, CDR2 SVGAGI. The V end lost 0 bases, the J end lost 9 bases, and 6 bases lay between the germline ends. The CDR3 runs 12 residues. CDR3 nucleotides: TGTGCCAGCAGTTACTCGAGGGGTGAGCAGTTCTTC. It translates to CASSYSRGEQFF.

The rearrangement links TRBV27 to TRBJ1-5; TRBD1 matches at 8 bases. The CDR3 runs 14 residues. The V gene's germline CDR1 is MNHEY and CDR2 SMNVEV (reference sequence). Losses at the gene ends were 4 bases for V and 4 bases for J; bases not matched to a gene: 3. CDR3 in amino acids: CASSWTGRNQPQHF. DNA of the CDR3: TGTGCCAGCAGTTGGACAGGGCGGAATCAGCCCCAGCATTTT.

V usage is TRBV7-9 and J usage is TRBJ2-3; 7 nucleotides agree with TRBD2. CDR1 SEHNR and CDR2 FQNEAQ come from the germline V gene (reference sequence). J gave up 5 bases and V 1 base, and 9 bases lay outside the gene matches. The CDR3 is 16 amino acids. The CDR3 region is CASSLEAGVPGDTQYF. The CDR3 bases are TGTGCCAGCAGCTTAGAGGCGGGGGTTCCTGGAGATACGCAGTATTTT.

This clone was recorded only once. The chain recombines TRBV9 with TRBJ1-6; D unclear. V gave up 6 bases and J gave up 8 bases, with 12 bases separating them. CDR1 and CDR2 (germline): SGDLS, YYNGEE. CDR3 size: 13 residues. CDR3 loop: CASKEALDSPLHF. The CDR3 DNA is TGTGCCAGCAAGGAGGCCCTTGATTCACCCCTCCACTTT.

The V and J genes are TRBV21-1 and TRBJ2-7; the table's D call of TRBD2 was not tested on the DNA. TRBV21-1 is a pseudogene. The CDR3 length is 19 residues. CDR3 bases: TGTGCCAGCAGCAAACTGCCGTCGGCGGGTGGTTTGGGCTCCTACGAGCAGTACTTC. Amino acids: CASSKLPSAGGLGSYEQYF.

The chain uses TRBV24-1 and TRBJ1-2, with D possibly matching TRBD1 (5 bases). The CDR3 extends over 11 amino acids. CDR1 KGHDR and CDR2 SFDVKD come from the germline V gene. Trimming pared 7 bases from V and 7 bases from J, leaving 9 bases between. The CDR3 loop reads CATSKGLGYTF. In DNA form, the CDR3 reads TGTGCCACCAGCAAGGGACTTGGCTACACCTTC.

CDR3 coding DNA: TGTGCCAGTAGTTATACGGACAGGAATAATGGCTACACCTTC. It yields the protein CASSYTDRNNGYTF. The chain combines TRBV19 with TRBJ1-2; 7 nucleotides match TRBD1. V shed 5 bases and J 6 bases; nucleotides not matched to a gene: 9. Germline V CDR1 and CDR2: LNHDA, SQIVND (reference sequence). The CDR3 covers 14 residues. The full variable domain, with the rest looked up from reference TRBV19 and TRBJ1-2, is DGGITQSPKYLFRKEGQNVTLSCEQNLNHDAMYWYRQDPGQGLRLIYYSQIVNDFQKGDIAEGYSVSREKKESFPLTVTSAQKNPTAFYLCASSYTDRNNGYTFGSGTRLTVV.

The chain joins TRBV18 to TRBJ2-7, with 11 bases aligning to TRBD1. The CDR3 loop spans 16 amino acids. The V gene end was trimmed by 3 bases and the J gene end by 5 bases; junction bases not matched to a gene: 9. The germline gives CDR1 KGHSH, CDR2 LQKENI. Here the CDR3 reads CASSPGPDRGLDEQYF. The CDR3 DNA follows: TGTGCCAGCTCACCTGGCCCGGACAGGGGGCTAGACGAGCAGTACTTC. Together with reference TRBV18 and TRBJ2-7, the CDR3 gives the full variable domain: NAGVMQNPRHLVRRRGQEARLRCSPMKGHSHVYWYRQLPEEGLKFMVYLQKENIIDESGMPKERFSAEFPKEGPSILRIQQVVRGDSAAYFCASSPGPDRGLDEQYFGPGTRLTVT.

The genes are TRBV29-1 and TRBJ2-2, with a tentative D call TRBD2 (5 bases). Germline loops: CDR1 SQVTM, CDR2 ANQGSEA. CDR3 size: 13 residues. Trimming shortened V by 4 bases and J by 6 bases, and 12 bases separated the two germline ends. The CDR3 DNA reads TGCAGCGTTGGTGGGAGCGTACCCGGGGAGCTGTTTTTT. Encoded protein: CSVGGSVPGELFF.

The gene calls are TRBV15 and TRBJ1-4; TRBD1 might be the D (5 bases). The germline V and J ends were trimmed by 0 bases and 6 bases, with 14 bases remaining between them. The CDR3 has 16 residues. In germline, CDR1 is LNHNV, CDR2 YYDKDF (reference sequence). CDR3 nucleotide sequence: TGTGCCACCAGCAGAGATCCTCCAGGGTTGGATGAAAAACTGTTTTTT. Translated: CATSRDPPGLDEKLFF.

The chain uses TRBV4-1 and TRBJ2-3; a weak D match, TRBD1 (5 bases). V was shortened by 3 bases and J by 0 bases, with 10 bases between the two germline ends. The CDR3 totals 15 residues. From germline, CDR1 is MGHRA and CDR2 YSYEKL. CDR3 bases: TGCGCCAGCAGCCAGGGGCTCGTGAGCACAGATACGCAGTATTTT. It translates to CASSQGLVSTDTQYF.

The gene calls are TRBV7-8 and TRBJ2-1; TRBD2 might be the D (6 bases). Trimming removed 4 bases from V and 8 bases from J, with 21 bases in between. CDR1 is SGHVS, CDR2 FQNEAQ, per germline. The CDR3 totals 16 residues. The CDR3 spells CASSSRRGKVLDEQFF. The CDR3 bases are TGTGCCAGCAGCTCCCGGCGCGGGAAGGTTCTCGATGAGCAGTTCTTC.

This clone came up once. This chain connects TRBV5-6 to TRBJ1-2; D remains unclear. Per the germline V gene, CDR1 is SGHDT and CDR2 is YYEEEE. V dropped 2 bases and J dropped 7 bases, with 18 bases sitting between them. This CDR3 is built from 15 residues. DNA for the CDR3: TGTGCCAGCAGCTTAGCGTGGGATTGGGGAAGTGGCTACACCTTC. This sequence encodes CASSLAWDWGSGYTF. The full variable domain, with the rest looked up from reference TRBV5-6 and TRBJ1-2, is DAGVTQSPTHLIKTRGQQVTLRCSPKSGHDTVSWYQQALGQGPQFIFQYYEEEERQRGNFPDRFSGHQFPNYSSELNVNALLLGDSALYLCASSLAWDWGSGYTFGSGTRLTVV.

The chain employs TRBV7-3 and TRBJ2-3, with D perhaps being TRBD1 or TRBD2 (5 bases each). V lost 5 bases to trimming and J lost 1 base, with 16 bases between them. Germline CDR1 SGHTA, CDR2 FQGTGA. The CDR3 sequence is 16 residues long. CDR3 loop: CASSPTPRGGTDTQYF. The CDR3 DNA reads as TGTGCCAGCAGCCCCACCCCTAGGGGAGGCACAGATACGCAGTATTTT.

The chain has TRBV19 and TRBJ2-2; 14 bases are shared with TRBD2. The CDR3 totals 16 residues. J was trimmed by 6 bases and V by 5 bases; bases with no gene match: 5. CDR1 is LNHDA, CDR2 SQIVND, per germline (reference sequence). For the CDR3, the DNA is TGTGCCAGTAGTTTCCGACTAGCGGGGGGGCCCGGGGAGCTGTTTTTT. Its protein product is CASSFRLAGGPGELFF. The whole variable domain, filled in from reference TRBV19 and TRBJ2-2, reads DGGITQSPKYLFRKEGQNVTLSCEQNLNHDAMYWYRQDPGQGLRLIYYSQIVNDFQKGDIAEGYSVSREKKESFPLTVTSAQKNPTAFYLCASSFRLAGGPGELFFGEGSRLTVL.

The chain is built from TRBV9 and TRBJ1-4; 7 bases align to TRBD1. The J segment lost 8 bases and the V segment lost 4 bases, leaving 11 bases of the junction unmatched. Germline V lookup: CDR1 SGDLS, CDR2 YYNGEE. This CDR3 region has 15 residues. CDR3 in DNA: TGTGCCAGCAGCCCGTGGAAGGGGGCAGGGGAAAAACTGTTTTTT. Its protein product is CASSPWKGAGEKLFF.

This sequence joins TRBV10-2 and TRBJ2-1, with 15 bases identical to TRBD2. This CDR3 has 17 residues. V lost 4 bases and J lost 8; bases outside the gene matches: 9. Per germline, CDR1 WSHSY and CDR2 SAAADI. The CDR3 DNA is TGCGCCAGCAGTGGGCCTAGGGGACTAGCGGGGGGCTATGAGCAGTTCTTC. Its translation is CASSGPRGLAGGYEQFF.

The chain combines TRBV11-2 with TRBJ2-7; TRBD2 is a possible D gene (5 bases). Germline CDR1 and CDR2: SGHAT and FQNNGV. V was pared by 0 bases and J by 3 bases, with 15 bases between. The CDR3 has 16 amino acids. The CDR3 coding sequence is TGTGCCAGCAGCTTAGAGAGGGCAGGCCCTGTCTACGAGCAGTACGTC. Translating gives CASSLERAGPVYEQYV.

This chain links TRBV6-6 with TRBJ2-2; 7 bases map to TRBD1. Germline V gene data show CDR1 as MNHNY and CDR2 as SVGAGI (reference sequence). The junction had 7 bases not matched to a gene; V was cut back by 5 bases and J by 1 base. The CDR3 is 16 residues long. CDR3 DNA sequence: TGTGCCAGCAGTCAGACAGGGTCCCGGAACACCGGGGAGCTGTTTTTT. Its translation: CASSQTGSRNTGELFF.

The chain is built from TRBV19 and TRBJ2-3; 12 positions agree with TRBD2. The J segment lost 6 bases and the V segment lost 3 bases, leaving 4 bases of the junction unmatched. The CDR3 extends over 15 amino acids. Germline V gene data show CDR1 as LNHDA and CDR2 as SQIVND (reference sequence). Here the CDR3 DNA reads TGTGCCAGTAGTATCAAGACTAGCGGGAGTGATACGCAGTATTTT. Translation gives CASSIKTSGSDTQYF.

The CDR3 region has the DNA TGTGCCAGCAGTTTTTCATTGGGGTACACTGAAGCTTTCTTT. This encodes CASSFSLGYTEAFF. This chain uses TRBV27 with TRBJ1-1; D ambiguous. Trimming stripped 3 bases from V and 3 bases from J, with 11 bases between. This CDR3 has 14 amino acids. Germline CDR1 MNHEY, CDR2 SMNVEV (reference sequence).